Here is one TCR beta chain with its context. Its matching antigen is unknown. This sample's TCRbeta library carried unique molecular identifier barcodes. Each CDR3 protein is one row after TCRdb ran MiXCR on the PCR reads. The data contain under 300,000 distinct CDR3 sequences, about 9.9% of them seen just once; the ten biggest clones take up 23%. The CDR3 length is 14 residues. CDR1 SEHNR and CDR2 FQNEAQ come from the germline V gene (reference sequence). V lost 5 bases and J lost 5, with 13 bases in between. The sample is drawn from a study of T-cell reconstitution after alpha-beta-depleted transplantation in children. Study results and limitations: At day 60, the high TCRbeta diversity found in some patients originated from recipient T cells and thymic progenitors that had survived. Reportedly, roughly two months post-transplant, alpha-beta T cells arose from several hundred expanded graft clones. T-cell counts and diversity were attributed mostly to newly produced T cells one year after transplant.

This material consisted of peripheral blood, taken 180 days after TCRalphabeta/CD19-depleted stem cell transplant. The sequence derives from a male patient between 2 and 10 years old who had a stem cell transplant for chronic granulomatous disease, so the T cells may come from the graft donor. The gene calls are TRBV7-9 and TRBJ2-1; D may be TRBD2 (6 bases). The CDR3, as DNA: TGTGCCAGCAGCCCCCGGGGGATGAACAATGAGCAGTTCTTC. This translates into CASSPRGMNNEQFF. The entire variable domain, with the rest obtained from reference TRBV7-9 and TRBJ2-1, is as follows: DTGVSQNPRHKITKRGQNVTFRCDPISEHNRLYWYRQTLGQGPEFLTYFQNEAQLEKSRLLSDRFSAERPKGSFSTLEIQRTEQGDSAMYLCASSPRGMNNEQFFGPGTRLTVL.